What follows is one T cell receptor beta chain and its context. This clonotype was detected a few times. The antigen it binds to is not known. Base qualities are not at hand, and no much larger clone is one base apart. Naive CD4+ T cells were purified with the Miltenyi Naive CD4+ T Cell Isolation kit, with Tregs depleted using CD25 microbeads. Tregs, naive and memory CD4+ T cells from tumor, blood and ipsilateral draining lymph nodes of roughly 5 breast cancer patients underwent full-length TCR alpha and beta sequencing. Ficoll density gradient centrifugation was used to isolate mononuclear cells from lymph nodes or from under 55 ml of peripheral blood. A purity exceeding 90% was confirmed by FACS for the sorted cell populations. This sample is part of a study (dated by TCRdb to about 2015). Describing the broader study: The study set out to test whether tumor-infiltrating Tregs in breast cancer get recruited from blood Tregs or are instead converted in situ from other CD4+ T cell subsets. The paper's findings and limits, for the study overall: The TCR alpha and beta sequences of tumor-infiltrating Tregs showed the greatest overlap with tumor naive CD4+ T cells, followed by blood naive CD4+ T cells. The TCR gene usage of tumor memory CD4+ T cells clustered together with blood and lymph node memory CD4+ cells and with lymph node naive CD4+ cells. Rather than covering whole repertoires, validation in the larger cohort was restricted to a single TCR beta V-J rearrangement.

Full-length TCR variable regions were amplified by 5' RACE PCR using constant-region reverse primers, and then by semi-nested PCR using Nested Universal Primer A. Using the ReliaPrep RNA Cell Miniprep System, total RNA was extracted, and the SMARTer RACE 5'/3' Kit was then used to reverse transcribe the RNA into 5'RACE-ready cDNA. Multiplex adaptors were used to barcode the full-length TCR alpha and beta libraries, which were then sequenced on an Illumina MiSeq. On the study's bioinformatics: For each of nine subset-tissue groups, sequencing data from the five patients were pooled, and the groups were then compared using unsupervised clustering of TCR gene usage. The Morisita-Horn index was used to calculate repertoire similarity, with shared sequences weighted by how much each contributed to each repertoire. The public reads were run again by TCRdb, first through fastp at Q25 and then through MiXCR, and only productive beta chains were kept. Every distinct CDR3 protein forms one entry, paired with its most common genes and DNA. TCRdb, not the authors, supplied the V and J calls. In this sample the table shows nearly 55,000 distinct CDR3 sequences, 15% to 20% of which occur a single time. Together, the top ten hold approximately 2.3% of the sample.

From the cysteine through the phenylalanine, the CDR3 covers 15 amino acids. Only the CDR3 region is kept as DNA, spanning 45 bases read in frame from base 1. Between the V and J ends, shortened by 4 bases and 3 bases respectively, the junction contains 13 bases. CDR1 and CDR2, per the germline V gene, are MNHEY and SVGEGT. This sequence originates from a female donor with breast cancer. The sequencing input was naive CD4+ T cells sorted from blood. This specimen's cell subset or site label, interpreted: naive CD4+ T cells, CD4+CD45RA+CD25-. The V gene is TRBV6-2 or TRBV6-3 and the J gene is TRBJ1-5, with the D gene not clear enough to name. The encoded CDR3 is CASSSQARNNQPQHF. The DNA sequence reads TGTGCCAGCAGTTCCCAGGCAAGAAACAATCAGCCCCAGCATTTT.